This TCR beta chain was found in a study of identical twins. TCRdb re-called the 5' RACE reads with MiXCR, one entry per CDR3 protein. The data contain a few hundred thousand distinct CDR3 sequences, roughly 13% of them seen just once; the ten biggest clones take up 0.95% to 1%. The same sample was also studied in work on yellow fever vaccine responses in identical twins.

The receptor comes from a woman under 30 in good health. The sample consisted of CD4+ T cells sorted from blood.

CDR3 sequence (DNA): TGTGCCAGCAGCAATCGACAGGGGGGTCTCACTGATGAGCAGTACTTC. Protein: CASSNRQGGLTDEQYF. V is TRBV7-9 and J is TRBJ2-7; 9 bases map to TRBD1. J gave up 7 bases and V 5 bases, and 15 bases lay outside the gene matches. Germline V gene data show CDR1 as SEHNR and CDR2 as FQNEAQ (reference sequence). This CDR3 is built from 16 residues.